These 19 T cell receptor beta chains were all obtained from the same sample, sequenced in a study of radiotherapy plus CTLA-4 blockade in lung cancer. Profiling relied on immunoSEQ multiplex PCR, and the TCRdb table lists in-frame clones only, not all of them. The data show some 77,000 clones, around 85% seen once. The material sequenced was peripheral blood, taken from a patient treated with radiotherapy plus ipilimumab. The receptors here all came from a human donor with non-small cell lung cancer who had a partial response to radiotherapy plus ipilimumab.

The CDR3 sequence is CASSQAYKNNYGYTF. CDR3 coding DNA: TGTGCCAGCAGCCAAGCGTACAAGAATAACTATGGCTACACCTTC. This chain uses TRBV4-2 with TRBJ1-2; no reliable D call. The CDR3 has 15 amino acids. Germline V gives CDR1 LGHNA, CDR2 YNFKEQ. V shed 1 base and J shed 1 base, with 10 bases lying between them.

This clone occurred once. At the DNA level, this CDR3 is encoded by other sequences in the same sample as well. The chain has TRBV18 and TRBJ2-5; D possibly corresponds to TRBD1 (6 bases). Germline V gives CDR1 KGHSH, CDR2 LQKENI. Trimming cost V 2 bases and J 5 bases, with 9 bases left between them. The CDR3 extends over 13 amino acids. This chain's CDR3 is CASSPRDRETQYF. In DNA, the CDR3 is TGTGCCAGCTCACCAAGAGACAGGGAGACCCAGTACTTC.

The CDR3 DNA reads as TGTGCCAGCAGACGGTCTAGCGGGAGCGTCGGGTCCACGCAGTATTTT. Its protein product is CASRRSSGSVGSTQYF. J is TRBJ2-3 and V is TRBV27; 10 nucleotides line up with TRBD2. CDR1 and CDR2 (germline): MNHEY, SMNVEV (reference sequence). V trimming: 6 bases; J trimming: 9 bases; junction bases outside the gene matches: 15. This CDR3 has 16 residues.

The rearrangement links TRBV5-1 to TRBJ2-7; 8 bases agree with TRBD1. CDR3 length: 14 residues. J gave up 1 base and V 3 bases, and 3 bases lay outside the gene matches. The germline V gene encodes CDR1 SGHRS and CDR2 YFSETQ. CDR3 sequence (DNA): TGCGCCAGCAGCTGGGGACAGGAATCCTACGAGCAGTACTTC. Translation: CASSWGQESYEQYF.

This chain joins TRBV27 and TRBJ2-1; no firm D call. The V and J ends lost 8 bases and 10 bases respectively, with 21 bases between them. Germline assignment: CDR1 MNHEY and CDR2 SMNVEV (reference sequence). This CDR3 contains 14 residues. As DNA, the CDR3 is TGTGCCAGCGGGCAGTTTACCAATCTTAGGGAGCAGTTCTTC. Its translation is CASGQFTNLREQFF.

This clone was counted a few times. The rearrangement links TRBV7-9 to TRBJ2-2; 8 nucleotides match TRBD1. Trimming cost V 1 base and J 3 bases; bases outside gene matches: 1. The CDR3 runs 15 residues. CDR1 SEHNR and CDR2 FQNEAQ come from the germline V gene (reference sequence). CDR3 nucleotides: TGTGCCAGCAGCTTAGGGACAGGGTACACCGGGGAGCTGTTTTTT. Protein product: CASSLGTGYTGELFF.

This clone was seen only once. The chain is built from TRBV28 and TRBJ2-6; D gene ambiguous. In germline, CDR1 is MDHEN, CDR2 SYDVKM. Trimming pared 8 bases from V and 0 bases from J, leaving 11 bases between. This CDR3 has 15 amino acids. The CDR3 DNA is TGTGCCAGCCGCCCTCCCAGCTCTGGGGCCAACGTCCTGACTTTC. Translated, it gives CASRPPSSGANVLTF.

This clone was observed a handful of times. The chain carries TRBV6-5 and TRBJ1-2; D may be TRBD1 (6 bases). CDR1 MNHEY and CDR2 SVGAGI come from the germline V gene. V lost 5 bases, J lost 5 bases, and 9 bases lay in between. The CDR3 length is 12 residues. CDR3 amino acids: CASSPGVYGYTF. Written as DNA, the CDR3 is TGTGCCAGCAGTCCAGGGGTATATGGCTACACCTTC.

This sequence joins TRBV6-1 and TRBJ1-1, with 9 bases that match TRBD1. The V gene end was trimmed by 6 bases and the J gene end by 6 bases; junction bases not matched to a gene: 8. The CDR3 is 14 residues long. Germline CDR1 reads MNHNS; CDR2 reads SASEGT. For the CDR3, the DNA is TGTGCCAGCAGGGAAACGACAGGGGGACCTGAAGCTTTCTTT. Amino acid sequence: CASRETTGGPEAFF.

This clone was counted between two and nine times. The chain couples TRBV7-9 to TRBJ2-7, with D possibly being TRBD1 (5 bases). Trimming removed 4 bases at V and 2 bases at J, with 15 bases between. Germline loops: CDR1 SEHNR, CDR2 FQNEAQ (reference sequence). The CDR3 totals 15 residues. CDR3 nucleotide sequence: TGTGCCAGCAGCTCATGGGCAGGGCCGGCCTACGAGCAGTACTTC. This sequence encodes CASSSWAGPAYEQYF. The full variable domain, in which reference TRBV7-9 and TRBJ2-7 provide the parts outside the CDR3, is DTGVSQNPRHKITKRGQNVTFRCDPISEHNRLYWYRQTLGQGPEFLTYFQNEAQLEKSRLLSDRFSAERPKGSFSTLEIQRTEQGDSAMYLCASSSWAGPAYEQYFGPGTRLTVT.

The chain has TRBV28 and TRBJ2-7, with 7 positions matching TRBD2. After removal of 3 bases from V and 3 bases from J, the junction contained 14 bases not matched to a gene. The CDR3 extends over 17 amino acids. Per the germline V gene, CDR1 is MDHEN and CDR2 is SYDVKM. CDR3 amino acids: CASSFPPRGRIRYEQYV. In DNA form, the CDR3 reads TGTGCCAGCAGTTTCCCCCCGCGGGGGAGGATTCGCTACGAGCAGTACGTC.

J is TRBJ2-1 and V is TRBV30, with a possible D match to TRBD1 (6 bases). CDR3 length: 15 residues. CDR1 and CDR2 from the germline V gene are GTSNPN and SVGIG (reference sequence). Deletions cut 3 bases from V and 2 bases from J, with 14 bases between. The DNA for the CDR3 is TGTGCCTGGAGCCGTGACAGGATCCCCTACAATGAGCAGTTCTTC. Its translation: CAWSRDRIPYNEQFF.

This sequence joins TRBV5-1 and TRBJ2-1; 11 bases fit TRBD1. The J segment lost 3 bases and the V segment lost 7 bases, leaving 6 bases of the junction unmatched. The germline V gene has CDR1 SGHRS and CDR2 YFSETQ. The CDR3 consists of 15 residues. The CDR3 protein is CASLIGTGGYNEQFF. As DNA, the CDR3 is TGCGCCAGCCTTATTGGGACAGGGGGCTACAATGAGCAGTTCTTC.

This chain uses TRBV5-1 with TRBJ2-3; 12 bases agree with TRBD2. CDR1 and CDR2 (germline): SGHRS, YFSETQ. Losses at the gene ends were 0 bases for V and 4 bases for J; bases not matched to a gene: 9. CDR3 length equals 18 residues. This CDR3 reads CASSLAGLAGGPADTQYF. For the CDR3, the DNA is TGCGCCAGCAGCTTGGCGGGGCTAGCGGGAGGGCCGGCAGATACGCAGTATTTT.

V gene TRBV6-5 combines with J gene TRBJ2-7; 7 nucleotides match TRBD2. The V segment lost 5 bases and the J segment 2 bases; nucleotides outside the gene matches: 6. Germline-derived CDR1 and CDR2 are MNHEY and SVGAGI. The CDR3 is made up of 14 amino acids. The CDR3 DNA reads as TGTGCCAGCAGTGAGACTAGCATCACCTACGAGCAGTACGTC. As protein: CASSETSITYEQYV.

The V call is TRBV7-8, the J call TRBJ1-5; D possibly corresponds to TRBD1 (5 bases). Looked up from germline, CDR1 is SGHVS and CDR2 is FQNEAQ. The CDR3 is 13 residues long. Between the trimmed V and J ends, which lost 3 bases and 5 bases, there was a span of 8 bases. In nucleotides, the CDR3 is TGTGCCAGCAGCTTCGGCAGGGATCAGCCCCAGCATTTT. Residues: CASSFGRDQPQHF.

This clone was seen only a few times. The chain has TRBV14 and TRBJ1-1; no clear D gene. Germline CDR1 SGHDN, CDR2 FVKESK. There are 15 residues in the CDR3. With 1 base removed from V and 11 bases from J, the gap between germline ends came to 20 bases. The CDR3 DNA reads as TGTGCCAGCAGCCAAGTCCAAGCACGTTCGTCGGAGGCTTTCTTT. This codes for CASSQVQARSSEAFF. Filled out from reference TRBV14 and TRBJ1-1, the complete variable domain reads EAGVTQFPSHSVIEKGQTVTLRCDPISGHDNLYWYRRVMGKEIKFLLHFVKESKQDESGMPNNRFLAERTGGTYSTLKVQPAELEDSGVYFCASSQVQARSSEAFFGQGTRLTVV.

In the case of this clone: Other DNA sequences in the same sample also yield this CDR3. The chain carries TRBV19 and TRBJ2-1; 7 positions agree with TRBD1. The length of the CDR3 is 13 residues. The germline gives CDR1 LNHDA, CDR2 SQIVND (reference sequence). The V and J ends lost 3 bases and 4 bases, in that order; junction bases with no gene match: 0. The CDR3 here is CASSIRGYNEQFF. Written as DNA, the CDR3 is TGTGCCAGTAGTATCAGGGGGTACAATGAGCAGTTCTTC. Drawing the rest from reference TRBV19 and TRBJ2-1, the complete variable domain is DGGITQSPKYLFRKEGQNVTLSCEQNLNHDAMYWYRQDPGQGLRLIYYSQIVNDFQKGDIAEGYSVSREKKESFPLTVTSAQKNPTAFYLCASSIRGYNEQFFGPGTRLTVL.

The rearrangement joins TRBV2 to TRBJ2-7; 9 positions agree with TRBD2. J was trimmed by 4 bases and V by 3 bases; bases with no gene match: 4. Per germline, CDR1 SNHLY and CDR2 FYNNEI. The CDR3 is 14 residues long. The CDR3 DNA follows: TGTGCCAGCAGTGAGCGGGAGGGCCAGTACGAGCAGTACTTC. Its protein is CASSEREGQYEQYF.